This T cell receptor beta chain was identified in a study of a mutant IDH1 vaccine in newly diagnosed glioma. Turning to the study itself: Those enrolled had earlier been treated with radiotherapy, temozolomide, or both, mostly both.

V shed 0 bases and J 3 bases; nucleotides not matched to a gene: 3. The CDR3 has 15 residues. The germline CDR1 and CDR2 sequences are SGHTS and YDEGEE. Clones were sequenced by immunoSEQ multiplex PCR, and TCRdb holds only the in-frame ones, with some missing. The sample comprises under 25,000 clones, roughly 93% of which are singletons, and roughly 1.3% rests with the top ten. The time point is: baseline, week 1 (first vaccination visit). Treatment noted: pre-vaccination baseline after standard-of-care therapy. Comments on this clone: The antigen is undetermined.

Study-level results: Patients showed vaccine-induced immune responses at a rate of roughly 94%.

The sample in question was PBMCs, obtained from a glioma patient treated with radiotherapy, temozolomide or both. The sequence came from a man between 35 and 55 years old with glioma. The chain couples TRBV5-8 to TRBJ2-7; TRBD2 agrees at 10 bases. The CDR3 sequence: CASSLEGTSVYEQYF. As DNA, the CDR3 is TGTGCCAGCAGCTTGGAGGGGACTAGCGTCTACGAGCAGTACTTC.